The 18 T cell receptor beta chains given below trace back to one sample, sequenced in a study of neurological immune-mediated disorders. Noted time point: longitudinal time-point 2. TCRdb called the 5' RACE reads again in MiXCR, with one record for every CDR3 protein. The sample comprises about 33,000 distinct CDR3 sequences, approximately 13% of which are singletons, and about 2.5% rests with the top ten. The sequenced material came from PBMCs. The receptors were gathered from a woman between 40 and 50 years old in good health.

This clonotype was counted many times. This chain uses TRBV29-1 with TRBJ1-2; 7 nucleotides line up with TRBD1. This CDR3 has 14 residues. V lost 6 bases and J lost 4; bases outside the gene matches: 11. The germline CDR1 and CDR2 sequences are SQVTM and ANQGSEA. The CDR3 spells CSVGDRSFGYGYTF. CDR3 nucleotides: TGCAGCGTAGGGGACAGATCTTTCGGCTATGGCTACACCTTC. Filled out from reference TRBV29-1 and TRBJ1-2, the complete variable domain reads SAVISQKPSRDICQRGTSLTIQCQVDSQVTMMFWYRQQPGQSLTLIATANQGSEATYESGFVIDKFPISRPNLTFSTLTVSNMSPEDSSIYLCSVGDRSFGYGYTFGSGTRLTVV.

Many counts were recorded for this clonotype. The V call is TRBV20-1, the J call TRBJ2-2; a weak D match, TRBD2 (6 bases). V lost 6 bases, J lost 1 base, and 18 bases lay in between. Germline V gene data show CDR1 as DFQATT and CDR2 as SNEGSKA (reference sequence). The CDR3 covers 16 residues. The CDR3 coding sequence is TGCAGTGCCATAGGGTTGATCGGGAGGAACACCGGGGAGCTGTTTTTT. Translation: CSAIGLIGRNTGELFF.

This clonotype was recorded at least ten times. The genes are TRBV6-5 and TRBJ2-5; 14 bases line up with TRBD2. CDR3 size: 17 residues. CDR1 and CDR2 (germline): MNHEY, SVGAGI. The V segment lost 2 bases and the J segment 5 bases; nucleotides outside the gene matches: 7. In nucleotides, the CDR3 is TGTGCCAGCAGTTACGCAGGACTAGCGGGAGGACGGGAGACCCAGTACTTC. Protein product: CASSYAGLAGGRETQYF.

This clonotype has at least ten counts. The gene calls are TRBV10-3 and TRBJ1-6; TRBD1 matches at 11 bases. Germline assignment: CDR1 ENHRY and CDR2 SYGVKD. The CDR3 sequence is 15 residues long. Losses at the gene ends were 5 bases for V and 9 bases for J; bases not matched to a gene: 6. The CDR3 loop reads CAISSVGTGGSPLHF. Written as DNA, the CDR3 is TGTGCCATCAGTTCCGTAGGGACAGGGGGTTCACCCCTCCACTTT.

This clonotype was counted between two and nine times. The V gene is TRBV15, the J gene TRBJ1-6; D is ambiguous. This CDR3 is built from 15 residues. Per germline, CDR1 LNHNV and CDR2 YYDKDF (reference sequence). V was trimmed by 0 bases and J by 9 bases, leaving 12 bases between them. This CDR3 reads CATSRDGQASSPLHF. CDR3 bases: TGTGCCACCAGCAGAGATGGGCAGGCGAGTTCACCCCTCCACTTT. Full variable domain (outside the CDR3, taken from reference TRBV15 and TRBJ1-6): DAMVIQNPRYQVTQFGKPVTLSCSQTLNHNVMYWYQQKSSQAPKLLFHYYDKDFNNEADTPDNFQSRRPNTSFCFLDIRSPGLGDTAMYLCATSRDGQASSPLHFGNGTRLTVT.

This chain joins TRBV5-1 and TRBJ1-2; D is undetermined. This CDR3 is 17 amino acids long. V gave up 4 bases and J gave up 7 bases, with 26 bases separating them. The germline V gene has CDR1 SGHRS and CDR2 YFSETQ. CDR3 in amino acids: CASSLMATRTVASGYTF. For the CDR3, the DNA is TGCGCCAGCAGCCTGATGGCTACTAGGACTGTCGCCAGTGGCTACACCTTC.

This clonotype was seen ten or more times. The chain uses TRBV7-2 and TRBJ2-7, with TRBD2 as a possible D gene (6 bases). V lost 7 bases, J lost 2 bases, and 15 bases lay in between. The CDR3 runs to 14 residues. Germline values: CDR1 SGHTA, CDR2 FQGNSA. The CDR3 sequence: CASNSKRATYEQYF. The CDR3 region has the DNA TGTGCCAGCAATTCGAAGCGGGCCACCTACGAGCAGTACTTC.

Within the sample, this clonotype is medium-sized. The CDR3 loop reads CASSKALGAGGPWGYEQYF. The DNA of the CDR3 is TGTGCCAGCAGCAAAGCCCTGGGAGCGGGAGGGCCATGGGGCTACGAGCAGTACTTC. The gene calls are TRBV21-1 and TRBJ2-7; the DNA was not compared with TRBD2, the D call given in the table. TRBV21-1 is flagged as a pseudogene. This CDR3 comprises 19 residues.

This clonotype was observed at least ten times. The V gene is TRBV20-1, the J gene TRBJ2-1, with a tentative D call TRBD1 (5 bases). With 2 bases removed from V and 3 bases from J, the gap between germline ends came to 11 bases. This CDR3 is 14 amino acids long. Germline CDR1 is DFQATT and CDR2 is SNEGSKA (reference sequence). The CDR3 spells CSARWQGFYNEQFF. DNA for the CDR3: TGCAGTGCTAGATGGCAGGGTTTCTACAATGAGCAGTTCTTC.

This clonotype was observed at least ten times. The rearrangement uses TRBV20-1 and TRBJ1-2; 10 bases match TRBD1. CDR1 is DFQATT and CDR2 is SNEGSKA in the germline V gene (reference sequence). J lost 7 bases, V lost 6 bases, and 14 bases had no gene match. This CDR3 has 15 amino acids. The CDR3: CSAESSGTGVRGYTF. The CDR3 coding sequence is TGCAGTGCCGAATCGAGCGGGACAGGGGTCCGTGGCTACACCTTC.

The chain has TRBV7-2 and TRBJ2-7; D not resolved. V shed 5 bases and J shed 6 bases, with 11 bases lying between them. The CDR3 loop spans 12 amino acids. Germline V gene sequence: CDR1 SGHTA, CDR2 FQGNSA. The CDR3 loop reads CASSASMGEQYF. The CDR3 region has the DNA TGTGCCAGCAGCGCCTCTATGGGCGAGCAGTACTTC.

This clonotype was counted only a few times. This rearrangement joins TRBV5-1 to TRBJ1-1; D unclear. The CDR3 is 13 residues long. V was pared by 0 bases and J by 4 bases, with 7 bases between. Germline assignment: CDR1 SGHRS and CDR2 YFSETQ. The CDR3 region is CASSLVSSTEAFF. DNA of the CDR3: TGCGCCAGCAGCTTGGTATCCAGCACTGAAGCTTTCTTT.

Comments on this clonotype: A much larger clone lies a single base off, so this may be a read error. The V call is TRBV12-3 or TRBV12-4, the J call TRBJ1-5, with D perhaps matching TRBD1 (5 bases). The CDR3 has 15 amino acids. Here the CDR3 reads CASRVGTVGNQTQHF. For the CDR3, the DNA is TGTGCCAGCAGGGTAGGGACGGTTGGCAATCAGACCCAGCATTTT.

This clonotype came up many times. This chain connects TRBV7-2 to TRBJ1-5, with a possible D match to TRBD1 (6 bases). The CDR3 has 16 amino acids. Trimming left V 1 base short and J 2 bases short, with 12 bases between. In germline, CDR1 is SGHTA, CDR2 FQGNSA. The CDR3 DNA follows: TGTGCCAGCAGCTTAGAGGGCAGGGGTGGCAATCAGCCCCAGCATTTT. Amino acids: CASSLEGRGGNQPQHF. The whole variable domain, filled in from reference TRBV7-2 and TRBJ1-5, reads GAGVSQSPSNKVTEKGKDVELRCDPISGHTALYWYRQSLGQGLEFLIYFQGNSAPDKSGLPSDRFSAERTGGSVSTLTIQRTQQEDSAVYLCASSLEGRGGNQPQHFGDGTRLSIL.

The V call is TRBV20-1, the J call TRBJ2-1, with 8 bases fitting TRBD1. The CDR3 runs 14 residues. V was clipped by 0 bases and J by 8 bases; unmatched bases: 6. Per germline, CDR1 DFQATT and CDR2 SNEGSKA (reference sequence). CDR3 coding DNA: TGCAGTGCTAGAGATCACCAGGGGGCAGATGAGCAGTTCTTC. Amino acids: CSARDHQGADEQFF.

On this clonotype: A much larger clone lies a single base off, so this may be a read error. The chain combines TRBV4-3 with TRBJ1-4, with D perhaps TRBD1 (5 bases). The germline gives CDR1 LGHNA, CDR2 YSLEER. This CDR3 is 15 amino acids long. CDR3 protein: CANSRGHATNEKLFF. CDR3 coding DNA: TGCGCCAACAGCCGCGGACATGCAACTAATGAAAAACTGTTTTTT.

This clonotype appeared many times. CDR3: CASSLVPGRGELFF. CDR3 bases: TGTGCCAGCAGCTTAGTCCCAGGGCGAGGGGAGCTGTTTTTT. The gene calls are TRBV7-8 and TRBJ2-2, with a weak D call TRBD1 (5 bases). The CDR3 has 14 residues. The ends were cut back, 1 base at V and 8 bases at J, with 11 bases in the middle. Germline CDR1 and CDR2: SGHVS and FQNEAQ.

The sample holds many counts of this clonotype. The CDR3 spells CSARVRSNTEAFF. In DNA, the CDR3 is TGCAGTGCTAGGGTCCGCTCCAACACTGAAGCTTTCTTT. The chain has TRBV20-1 and TRBJ1-1; no definite D call. The CDR3 is 13 amino acids. Germline V gene sequence: CDR1 DFQATT, CDR2 SNEGSKA (reference sequence). Trimming stripped 3 bases from V and 2 bases from J, with 10 bases between.